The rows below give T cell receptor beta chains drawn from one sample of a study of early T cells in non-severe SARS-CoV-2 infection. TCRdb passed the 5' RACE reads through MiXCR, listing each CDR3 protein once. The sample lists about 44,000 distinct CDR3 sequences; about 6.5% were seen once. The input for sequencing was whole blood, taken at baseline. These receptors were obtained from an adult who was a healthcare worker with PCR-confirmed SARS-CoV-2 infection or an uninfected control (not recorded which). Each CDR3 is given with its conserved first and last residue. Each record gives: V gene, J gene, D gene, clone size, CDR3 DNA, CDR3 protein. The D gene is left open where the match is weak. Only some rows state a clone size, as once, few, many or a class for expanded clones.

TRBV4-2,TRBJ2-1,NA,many,TGTGCCAGCAGCGTAGCATGGGGGAGCTCCTACAATGAGCAGTTCTTC,CASSVAWGSSYNEQFF
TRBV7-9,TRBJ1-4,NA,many,TGTGCCAGCAGCTTAGCCTCAGTAAGCGAAAAACTGTTTTTT,CASSLASVSEKLFF
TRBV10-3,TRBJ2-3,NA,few,TGTGCCATCAGTGAGAGCGGCGGGGTGTCAGATACGCAGTATTTT,CAISESGGVSDTQYF
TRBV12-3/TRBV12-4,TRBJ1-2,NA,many,TGTGCCAGCACCCGTAGCGGGTTCTATGGCTACACCTTC,CASTRSGFYGYTF
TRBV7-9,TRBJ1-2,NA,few,TGTGCCAGCAGCTCTACAAACTATGGCTACACCTTC,CASSSTNYGYTF
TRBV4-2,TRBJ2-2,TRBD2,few,TGTGCCAGCAGCCACCCTAGCGGGAGAGCGAACACCGGGGAGCTGTTTTTT,CASSHPSGRANTGELFF
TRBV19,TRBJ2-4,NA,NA,TGTGCCAGTAGTATAACCCGAAACATTCAGTACTTC,CASSITRNIQYF
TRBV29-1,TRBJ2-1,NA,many,TGCAGCGTTTCCAGGGTGAATGAGCAGTTCTTC,CSVSRVNEQFF
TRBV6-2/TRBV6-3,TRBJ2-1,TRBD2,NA,TGTGCCAGCACTATGGGGAGGGACTTCCTCAATGAGCAGTTCTTC,CASTMGRDFLNEQFF
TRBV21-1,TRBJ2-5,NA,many,TGTGCCAGCATCCGTCGGGACAGGGAAGGCGGTGAGACCCAGTACTTC,CASIRRDREGGETQYF
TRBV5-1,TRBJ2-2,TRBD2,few,TGCGCCAGCAGATCTCGTCTAGCGGGGGGCCGAAACACCGGGGAGCTGTTTTTT,CASRSRLAGGRNTGELFF
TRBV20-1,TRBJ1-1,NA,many,TGCAGTGCTAGAGATTTCGAACTGGGCTACACTGAAGCTTTCTTT,CSARDFELGYTEAFF
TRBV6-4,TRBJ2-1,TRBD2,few,TGTGCCAGCAGTGAAGAACTAGCGGGAAGCAATGAGCAGTTCTTC,CASSEELAGSNEQFF
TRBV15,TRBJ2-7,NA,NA,TGTGCCACCAGCAGTACTAGCTTTCCCTACGAGCAGTACTTC,CATSSTSFPYEQYF
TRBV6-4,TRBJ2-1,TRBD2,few,TGTGCCAGCAGTGATATTAGCGGGGCTAACAATGAGCAGTTCTTC,CASSDISGANNEQFF
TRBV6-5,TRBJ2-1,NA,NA,TGTGCCAGCAGTCCCTCGTCGTATCTCGGCGAGCAGTTCTTC,CASSPSSYLGEQFF
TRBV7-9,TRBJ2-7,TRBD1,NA,TGTGCCAGCAGCTCGACAGGGGCAGGCTACGAGCAGTACTTC,CASSSTGAGYEQYF
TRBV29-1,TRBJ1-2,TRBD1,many,TGCAGCGTCGACCGGGACAGGACGCTAAATGGCTACACCTTC,CSVDRDRTLNGYTF
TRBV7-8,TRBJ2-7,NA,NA,TGTGCCAGCAGCCGCTGGACAGACTCCTACGAGCAGTACTTC,CASSRWTDSYEQYF
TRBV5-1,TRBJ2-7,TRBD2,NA,TGCGCCAGCAGCGTACTCCCGACTAGCGGGGCCCACGAGCAGTACTTC,CASSVLPTSGAHEQYF
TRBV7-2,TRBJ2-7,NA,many,TGTGCCAGCAGCTTCCGCGGGAAGCCGTACGAGCAGTACTTC,CASSFRGKPYEQYF
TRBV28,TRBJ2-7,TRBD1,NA,TGTGCCAGCAGCGATCGAGCGCTCACCAGGGGGCGAGACTACGAGCAGTACTTC,CASSDRALTRGRDYEQYF
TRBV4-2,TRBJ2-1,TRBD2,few,TGTGCCAGCAGCCACTCACTAGCGGGAGAATACTACAATGAGCAGTTCTTC,CASSHSLAGEYYNEQFF